This record looks at one TCR beta chain sequence and its context. Its specificity is not known. The sample originates from a study of vaccination and CD4 T cells after COVID-19. Study information: The convalescents, six males and four females, included two who were Hispanic. Controls used CEFX viral epitopes (positive), HIV-1 Nef peptides (negative), or no peptide. Cells were stimulated with overlapping spike peptides from SARS-CoV-2, HCoV-NL63, HCoV-OC43 and HCoV-229E.

Germline CDR1 and CDR2: MNHEY and SVGEGT. The J segment lost 6 bases and the V segment lost 4 bases, leaving 2 bases of the junction unmatched. This CDR3 has 14 residues. Stated treatment: roughly nine-day PBMC culture with coronavirus spike peptide pools or control peptides (ViraFEST assay). Expanded clonotypes were found by TCR sequencing after peptide-pool stimulation (ViraFEST). An Oncomine TCR Beta short-read assay was used to sequence the DNA from cultured CD4+ T cells. TCRdb re-derived calls from the PCR reads in MiXCR, one entry per CDR3 protein. The sample consists of about 20,000 distinct CDR3 sequences, roughly 27% of them appearing once.

Sequencing was performed on cultured CD4+ T cells from blood. The receptor was isolated from a human donor with COVID-19. V gene TRBV6-2 or TRBV6-3 combines with J gene TRBJ1-5; TRBD1 matches 11 bases. Here the CDR3 DNA reads TGTGCCAGCAGTTGGACAGGGGGCCTTCAGCCCCAGCATTTT. It specifies CASSWTGGLQPQHF.